This TCR beta chain was captured in a study of shared clonotypes between healthy human individuals. Study-level findings and limits: Sharing across four donors was seen in around 5% of naive CD4 clonotypes. Relative to clonotypes present in all four donors, those not shared had lower generation probabilities. Researchers sampled blood only, noting tissue repertoires likely differ.

The protocol was immunoSEQ multiplex PCR, while the TCRdb copy is restricted to in-frame clones and leaves out a portion. This table has 2 million to 2.5 million clones, roughly 92% appearing once. About this clone itself: The antigen is not known.

Germline CDR1 is SGHRS and CDR2 is YFSETQ. CDR3 length equals 12 residues. V was clipped by 0 bases and J by 8 bases, with 8 bases between them. A split of CD4+ cells into CD45RA+ naive and CD45RA-negative memory subsets was performed. The sequenced sample was naive CD4+ T cells from PBMCs. The subset denotes: CD45RA+ positively selected. The V call is TRBV5-1, the J call TRBJ1-2; no clear D. This clonotype originated in a man aged 18 to 35 in good health. Some clones in this sample may be carry-over from other donors' samples. CDR3 amino acids: CASSLEGSGYTF. In DNA, the CDR3 is TGCGCCAGCAGCTTGGAAGGGAGCGGCTACACCTTC.